The 11 T cell receptor beta chains below come from one sample, sequenced in a study of shared clonotypes between healthy human individuals. Assay: immunoSEQ multiplex PCR; the TCRdb copy retains only in-frame clones and omits some. The sample records 450,000 to 500,000 clones, 79% being singletons. The sequencing sample was made of PBMCs. All receptors come from a woman aged 40 to 49 in good health. Some clones in this sample may be carry-over from other donors' samples.

This clone was observed a single time. The gene calls are TRBV9 and TRBJ2-7; perhaps D is TRBD1 or TRBD2 (6 bases each). Germline values: CDR1 SGDLS, CDR2 YYNGEE. The CDR3 contains 16 residues. The ends were cut back, 4 bases at V and 0 bases at J, with 17 bases in the middle. The CDR3 sequence is CASSKGGASTSYEQYF. The CDR3 coding sequence is TGTGCCAGCAGCAAGGGGGGAGCTAGCACCTCCTACGAGCAGTACTTC.

The V call is TRBV11-2, the J call TRBJ2-1; TRBD2 matches 9 bases. J lost 3 bases, V lost 6 bases, and 6 bases had no gene match. Germline CDR1 is SGHAT and CDR2 is FQNNGV. This CDR3 region has 15 residues. CDR3 in amino acids: CASRRREGLYNEQFF. In DNA, the CDR3 is TGTGCCAGCAGGCGGCGGGAGGGCCTCTACAATGAGCAGTTCTTC.

V is TRBV11-2 and J is TRBJ2-7; D may be TRBD1 (5 bases). The CDR3 has 14 residues. The V and J ends lost 1 base and 4 bases respectively, with 11 bases between them. CDR1 is SGHAT, CDR2 FQNNGV, per germline. Here the CDR3 reads CASSLGQKTYEQYF. The CDR3 DNA is TGTGCCAGCAGCTTAGGACAGAAAACTTACGAGCAGTACTTC.

The gene calls are TRBV28 and TRBJ2-5, with D tentatively TRBD2 (6 bases). The V end was cut by 2 bases, the J end by 2 bases, with 9 bases between. This CDR3 has 14 residues. Germline-derived CDR1 and CDR2 are MDHEN and SYDVKM. In DNA, the CDR3 is TGTGCCAGCAGTTTAGGTAGCGGACAAGAGACCCAGTACTTC. As protein: CASSLGSGQETQYF.

This chain joins TRBV6-6 and TRBJ1-1; D is unclear. This CDR3 is 14 amino acids long. Germline CDR1 is MNHNY and CDR2 is SVGAGI (reference sequence). V dropped 10 bases and J dropped 6 bases, with 21 bases sitting between them. CDR3 sequence: CATNPQEGIPEAFF. The CDR3 DNA sequence: TGTGCCACCAACCCCCAGGAAGGAATACCTGAAGCTTTCTTT.

The chain joins TRBV28 to TRBJ1-5, with a weak D call TRBD1 (6 bases). The germline gives CDR1 MDHEN, CDR2 SYDVKM. The V end lost 7 bases, the J end lost 4 bases, and 11 bases lay between the germline ends. The CDR3 contains 13 residues. The CDR3 DNA reads as TGTGCCAGCACCCGAAGGGGGAATCAGCCCCAGCATTTT. This translates into CASTRRGNQPQHF. The full variable domain, completed using reference TRBV28 and TRBJ1-5, is DVKVTQSSRYLVKRTGEKVFLECVQDMDHENMFWYRQDPGLGLRLIYFSYDVKMKEKGDIPEGYSVSREKKERFSLILESASTNQTSMYLCASTRRGNQPQHFGDGTRLSIL.

V gene TRBV10-3 combines with J gene TRBJ2-1, with unresolved D. V shed 0 bases and J shed 6 bases, with 15 bases lying between them. Germline V gene lookup returns CDR1 ENHRY and CDR2 SYGVKD. The CDR3 is made up of 16 amino acids. Here the CDR3 reads CAISESDRRTRNEQFF. The DNA of the CDR3 is TGTGCCATCAGTGAGTCGGATCGCAGGACCCGCAATGAGCAGTTCTTC.

This chain joins TRBV18 and TRBJ2-1; 9 bases line up with TRBD1. The V gene's germline CDR1 is KGHSH and CDR2 LQKENI. This CDR3 has 16 amino acids. The ends lost 3 bases at V and 3 bases at J; junction bases unmatched: 6. The CDR3 nucleotides read TGTGCCAGCTCACCTTATACAGGGGGCAACTACAATGAGCAGTTCTTC. This encodes CASSPYTGGNYNEQFF.

V gene TRBV6-1 combines with J gene TRBJ2-1; 12 nucleotides agree with TRBD2. V was clipped by 6 bases and J by 8 bases; unmatched bases: 8. CDR3 size: 15 residues. CDR1 MNHNS and CDR2 SASEGT come from the germline V gene. The CDR3 bases are TGTGCCAGCAGACAGACTAGCGGGAGAGTCTATGAGCAGTTCTTC. Translating it yields CASRQTSGRVYEQFF.

The chain has TRBV28 and TRBJ1-5; D may be TRBD1 (5 bases). The germline V gene has CDR1 MDHEN and CDR2 SYDVKM. Trimming took 10 bases from V and 4 from J, leaving 11 bases between them. CDR3 length equals 12 residues. The DNA for the CDR3 is TGTGCCACCGCGGGGGTTAATCAGCCCCAGCATTTT. Translating gives CATAGVNQPQHF.

DNA for the CDR3: TGTGCCAGCAGCCACAGACTAGCGGGATCGGCTGGGGAGACCCAGTACTTC. This translates into CASSHRLAGSAGETQYF. The chain couples TRBV11-3 to TRBJ2-5, with TRBD2 matching 11 bases. This CDR3 contains 17 residues. J was trimmed by 5 bases and V by 5 bases; bases with no gene match: 13. In germline, CDR1 is SGHNT, CDR2 YENEEA. Combining the CDR3 with reference TRBV11-3 and TRBJ2-5 gives the whole variable domain EAGVVQSPRYKIIEKKQPVAFWCNPISGHNTLYWYLQNLGQGPELLIRYENEEAVDDSQLPKDRFSAERLKGVDSTLKIQPAELGDSAVYLCASSHRLAGSAGETQYFGPGTRLLVL.